The rows below give T cell receptor beta chains drawn from one sample of a study of CD8 T cells in Susac syndrome. TCRdb recomputed calls from the immunoSEQ multiplex PCR reads with MiXCR, one row per CDR3 protein. The sample contains over 80,000 distinct CDR3 sequences, 90% to 95% of which appear only once. The sample consisted of CD8+ T cells from PBMCs. These receptors were taken from a human donor with Susac syndrome. The CDR3 runs from the conserved cysteine through the conserved F or W. D genes are given only for firm matches. Expanded clones get a size class; other rows say once, few or many, or leave the size out.

TRBJ2-1 TRBD2 TRBV23-1 NA CASRAESGGHYNEQFF TGCGCCAGCAGGGCGGAAAGCGGGGGGCACTACAATGAGCAGTTCTTC
TRBJ2-5 NA TRBV7-9 NA CASSIQNGEQETQYF TGTGCCAGCAGCATTCAGAACGGGGAGCAAGAGACCCAGTACTTC
TRBJ1-1 NA TRBV9 NA CASSVAELGGFTEAFF TGTGCCAGCAGCGTAGCTGAACTCGGCGGCTTCACTGAAGCTTTCTTT
TRBJ2-1 TRBD1 TRBV7-9 NA CASSSGTGSYNEQFF TGTGCCAGCAGCTCGGGGACAGGCTCCTACAATGAGCAGTTCTTC
TRBJ2-5 NA TRBV5-6 NA CASSLVGALKETQYF TGTGCCAGCAGCTTGGTTGGGGCCCTCAAAGAGACCCAGTACTTC
TRBJ2-5 NA TRBV4-1 few CASSQDRETQYF TGCGCCAGCAGCCAAGATAGAGAGACCCAGTACTTC
TRBJ2-1 NA TRBV24-1 few CATSDINEQFF TGTGCCACCAGTGATATCAATGAGCAGTTCTTC
TRBJ2-7 NA TRBV7-9 NA CASSLADYEQYF TGTGCCAGCAGCTTAGCGGACTACGAGCAGTACTTC
TRBJ2-5 NA TRBV19 NA CASRPRGEETQYF TGTGCCAGTAGACCCCGAGGGGAAGAGACCCAGTACTTC
TRBJ2-5 NA TRBV13 once CASSLKQGGETQYF TGTGCCAGCAGCTTAAAGCAGGGTGGGGAGACCCAGTACTTC